Each of the 27 T cell receptor beta chains below was sequenced from the same sample in a study of metastatic and nonmetastatic thyroid tumors. TCRdb used MiXCR to call clones anew from the PCR reads. Among tens of thousands of clones listed, roughly a quarter were seen once. Ahead of thyroid surgery, no patient had received treatment of any kind. The sequenced sample consisted of blood. Receptors were obtained from a female donor with papillary thyroid cancer or a benign thyroid nodule (not recorded which). Some clones in this sample may be carry-over from other donors' samples.

This clone is deemed medium-sized. The chain couples TRBV2 to TRBJ2-7, with TRBD1 as a possible D gene (5 bases). Trimming stripped 6 bases from V and 6 bases from J, with 21 bases between. CDR1 and CDR2 (germline): SNHLY, FYNNEI. The CDR3 is made up of 15 amino acids. The CDR3 nucleotides are TGTGCCAGCAGCCTCCGGCCTCAACCAAGGGGCGAGCAGTACTTC. Protein product: CASSLRPQPRGEQYF.

The V and J genes are TRBV11-3 and TRBJ1-1, with unresolved D. There are 12 residues in the CDR3. V lost 1 base to trimming and J lost 7 bases, with 7 bases between them. The V gene's germline CDR1 is SGHNT and CDR2 YENEEA. The CDR3 protein is CASSLAGGEAFF. The CDR3 DNA follows: TGTGCCAGCAGCTTAGCGGGCGGTGAAGCTTTCTTT.

This clone was recorded many times. Here the CDR3 reads CSARPQAGGSETQYF. As DNA, the CDR3 is TGCAGTGCTAGACCCCAAGCGGGAGGTTCAGAGACCCAGTACTTC. The rearrangement uses TRBV20-1 and TRBJ2-5; TRBD2 aligns across 9 bases. The CDR3 has 15 residues. The germline gives CDR1 DFQATT, CDR2 SNEGSKA (reference sequence). J lost 4 bases, V lost 2 bases, and 8 bases had no gene match.

This clone is medium-sized by share. The V call is TRBV6-1, the J call TRBJ1-1; D gene ambiguous. The germline gives CDR1 MNHNS, CDR2 SASEGT. V dropped 6 bases and J dropped 1 base, with 9 bases sitting between them. The CDR3 length is 13 residues. The chain's CDR3 is CASRGIQNTEAFF. The CDR3 nucleotides read TGTGCCAGCAGGGGCATCCAGAACACTGAAGCTTTCTTT.

A few counts support this clone. The chain combines TRBV18 with TRBJ2-3, with D uncertain. The CDR3 runs 13 residues. Germline CDR1 and CDR2: KGHSH and LQKENI. The V and J ends lost 3 bases and 4 bases respectively, with 8 bases between them. DNA of the CDR3: TGTGCCAGCTCACCGACACCGGCAGATACGCAGTATTTT. Its translation: CASSPTPADTQYF.

In the case of this clone: At one boundary the junction diverges from the germline segment, which might be a read error. The rearrangement links TRBV11-3 to TRBJ1-1; D is perhaps TRBD1 (5 bases). The CDR3 runs 14 residues. Per germline, CDR1 SGHNT and CDR2 YENEEA. CDR3 region: CASCLFQGNTEGFF. As DNA, the CDR3 is TGTGCCAGCTGCTTATTCCAGGGAAACACTGAAGGTTTCTTT.

This clone was found many times. A junction end diverges from the germline sequence, so it may reflect a read error. Other DNA sequences in the same sample also yield this CDR3. The gene calls are TRBV30 and TRBJ2-1; D is perhaps TRBD1 or TRBD2 (5 bases each). The CDR3 loop spans 13 amino acids. The germline gives CDR1 GTSNPN, CDR2 SVGIG (reference sequence). In DNA, the CDR3 is TGTGCCTGGAGCCGGGACGGCTACAATGAGCAGCTCTTC. Translation: CAWSRDGYNEQLF.

This clone was seen repeatedly, ten times or more. The chain links TRBV9 to TRBJ2-3; TRBD1 agrees at 7 bases. Trimming took 4 bases from V and 3 from J; bases not matched to a gene: 11. The CDR3 totals 16 residues. The germline gives CDR1 SGDLS, CDR2 YYNGEE. The CDR3 coding sequence is TGTGCCAGCAGCCGTAGAGGGGGCTCGGAAACAGATACGCAGTATTTT. The encoded protein is CASSRRGGSETDTQYF.

Of note for this clone: An end of the junction differs from the germline gene, which may be a read error. This rearrangement joins TRBV30 to TRBJ1-2; D is unresolved. Germline CDR1 is GTSNPN and CDR2 is SVGIG (reference sequence). The CDR3 is 12 residues long. As DNA, the CDR3 is TGTGCCTGGAGTGTAAGTCAGCAGGCCCTCCGCTTC. It specifies CAWSVSQQALRF.

This clone was counted many times. The chain combines TRBV6-5 with TRBJ2-3, with D possibly matching TRBD2 (6 bases). The CDR3 is 15 amino acids. The V end was cut by 0 bases, the J end by 4 bases, with 11 bases between. CDR1 and CDR2 from the germline V gene are MNHEY and SVGAGI. This chain's CDR3 is CASSYSLGGADTQYF. Here the CDR3 DNA reads TGTGCCAGCAGTTACTCCCTGGGGGGTGCAGATACGCAGTATTTT.

This clone was observed many times. V gene TRBV7-2 combines with J gene TRBJ1-2; D not resolved. CDR1 SGHTA and CDR2 FQGNSA come from the germline V gene. The length of the CDR3 is 14 residues. Trimming shortened V by 5 bases and J by 1 base, and 11 bases separated the two germline ends. This chain's CDR3 is CASSPKMSNYGYTF. CDR3 DNA: TGTGCCAGCAGCCCTAAGATGAGTAACTATGGCTACACCTTC.

This clone was observed a single time. V gene TRBV5-1 combines with J gene TRBJ2-1; possibly TRBD1 for D (5 bases). Germline CDR1 SGHRS, CDR2 YFSETQ. V dropped 3 bases and J dropped 7 bases, with 11 bases sitting between them. The CDR3 sequence is 13 residues long. The CDR3 DNA sequence: TGCGCCAGCAGCTGGAATAGGGGAAATGAGCAGTTCTTC. Its translation is CASSWNRGNEQFF.

Regarding this clone: The junction departs from germline at one end; a sequencing error may be responsible. V usage is TRBV6-1 and J usage is TRBJ1-2; possibly TRBD1 for D (5 bases). Germline CDR1 is MNHNS and CDR2 is SASEGT. The CDR3 covers 15 residues. The CDR3 here is CANSASETDVYCYTF. CDR3 nucleotide sequence: TGTGCCAACAGTGCCTCGGAGACAGACGTATATTGCTACACCTTC.

V usage is TRBV20-1 and J usage is TRBJ2-1; the D is unclear. CDR1 is DFQATT and CDR2 is SNEGSKA in the germline V gene (reference sequence). V was cut by 0 bases and J by 7 bases, with 7 bases left in between. This CDR3 is built from 12 residues. The DNA of the CDR3 is TGCAGTGCTAGAGATAAATCAAATGAGCAGTTCTTC. It translates to CSARDKSNEQFF.

Sample share makes this clone medium-sized. The CDR3 region has the DNA TGTGCCAGCAGGAAACAGGGAAAACTTGATGGCTACACCTTC. Protein: CASRKQGKLDGYTF. This chain uses TRBV6-1 with TRBJ1-2; tentative D call: TRBD1 (6 bases). Germline V gene sequence: CDR1 MNHNS, CDR2 SASEGT. The V gene lost 6 bases and the J gene lost 6 bases, with 17 bases spanning the gap. The CDR3 is 14 amino acids.

This clone was found many times. This chain links TRBV28 with TRBJ2-7; D perhaps matches TRBD1 (6 bases). This CDR3 region has 15 residues. Trimming removed 5 bases at V and 4 bases at J, with 18 bases between. The germline V gene encodes CDR1 MDHEN and CDR2 SYDVKM. CDR3 residues: CASSASRDIRYEQYF. The CDR3 bases are TGTGCCAGCAGTGCCTCTCGGGACATACGGTACGAGCAGTACTTC.

At least ten counts were recorded for this clone. The CDR3 spells CASSWTGTRTLSGSSPEAFF. The CDR3 DNA follows: TGTGCCAGCAGCTGGACAGGGACCAGGACCCTTAGCGGGTCCAGCCCTGAAGCTTTCTTT. The chain employs TRBV7-2 and TRBJ1-1, with 8 bases matching TRBD1. From germline, CDR1 is SGHTA and CDR2 FQGNSA. J lost 6 bases, V lost 4 bases, and 25 bases had no gene match. This CDR3 is 20 amino acids long. The variable domain in full, with the rest retrieved from reference TRBV7-2 and TRBJ1-1, is GAGVSQSPSNKVTEKGKDVELRCDPISGHTALYWYRQSLGQGLEFLIYFQGNSAPDKSGLPSDRFSAERTGGSVSTLTIQRTQQEDSAVYLCASSWTGTRTLSGSSPEAFFGQGTRLTVV.

This clone appeared many times. The chain uses TRBV28 and TRBJ1-3; no definite D call. Germline loops: CDR1 MDHEN, CDR2 SYDVKM. V dropped 3 bases and J dropped 0 bases, with 15 bases sitting between them. CDR3 length: 17 residues. The chain's CDR3 is CASSLGQNVISGNTIYF. The DNA of the CDR3 is TGTGCCAGCAGTTTGGGTCAGAATGTGATCTCTGGAAACACCATATATTTT.

By its share, this clone is medium-sized. The V gene is TRBV6-5, the J gene TRBJ2-3; D perhaps matches TRBD2 (5 bases). Germline V gene data show CDR1 as MNHEY and CDR2 as SVGAGI. V dropped 0 bases and J dropped 5 bases, with 15 bases sitting between them. The CDR3 totals 16 residues. The CDR3 sequence is CASSYSRRVGIDTQYF. In DNA, the CDR3 is TGTGCCAGCAGTTACTCGCGTCGAGTCGGGATAGATACGCAGTATTTT.

By share, this clone ranks as medium-sized (0.01 to 0.1%). V usage is TRBV18 and J usage is TRBJ1-2, with D unclear. V shed 4 bases and J shed 2 bases, with 8 bases lying between them. The germline V gene has CDR1 KGHSH and CDR2 LQKENI. This CDR3 contains 13 residues. The CDR3 DNA is TGTGCCAGCTCACAAGGGAGCAACTATGGCTACACCTTC. Translation gives CASSQGSNYGYTF.

This clone has ten or more counts. The rearrangement joins TRBV9 to TRBJ2-3, with 10 nucleotides matching TRBD2. The CDR3 contains 16 residues. Germline V gives CDR1 SGDLS, CDR2 YYNGEE. V lost 3 bases, J lost 3 bases, and 7 bases stayed unmatched. The CDR3 DNA sequence: TGTGCCAGCAGCGATTCAGCGGGAGGGTTAACAGATACGCAGTATTTT. This codes for CASSDSAGGLTDTQYF.

Details on this clone: This may be a read error: a much more frequent sequence differs by one nucleotide. At the DNA level, this CDR3 is encoded by other sequences in the same sample as well. The chain combines TRBV5-4 with TRBJ2-5, with no clear D. Trimming stripped 5 bases from V and 2 bases from J, with 13 bases between. This CDR3 is built from 14 residues. In germline, CDR1 is SGHNT, CDR2 YYREEE (reference sequence). The CDR3 loop reads CASRTGTAQETQYF. In nucleotides, the CDR3 is TGTGCCAGCAGAACCGGCACAGCACAAGAGACCCAGTACTTC. Combining the CDR3 with reference TRBV5-4 and TRBJ2-5 gives the whole variable domain ETGVTQSPTHLIKTRGQQVTLRCSSQSGHNTVSWYQQALGQGPQFIFQYYREEENGRGNFPPRFSGLQFPNYSSELNVNALELDDSALYLCASRTGTAQETQYFGPGTRLLVL.

On this clone itself: The germline gene is not matched at one end of the junction; a read error may be the cause. The genes are TRBV7-6 and TRBJ1-2; 9 bases map to TRBD1. The CDR3 sequence is 15 residues long. The germline V gene encodes CDR1 SGHVS and CDR2 FNYEAQ. In DNA, the CDR3 is TGTGCCAGCAGCTTAGAAGGGACAGGGAACTATGGCCACACCTTC. Translating it yields CASSLEGTGNYGHTF.

This clone was observed at least ten times. It may be a read error: a sequence one base away is much more abundant. Other DNA sequences in this sample translate to the same CDR3. The genes are TRBV30 and TRBJ1-6, with D hard to call. Germline CDR1 is GTSNPN and CDR2 is SVGIG (reference sequence). CDR3 length equals 12 residues. The CDR3 is CAWSPGSSPLHF. The CDR3 coding sequence is TGTGCTTGGAGTCCGGGAAGTTCACCCCTCCACTTT.

This clone was counted many times. The sample carries other DNA sequences with the same CDR3. This chain joins TRBV14 and TRBJ2-2; D is uncertain. The CDR3 is made up of 13 amino acids. Germline lookup yields CDR1 SGHDN and CDR2 FVKESK. Trimming pared 2 bases from V and 4 bases from J, leaving 5 bases between. The CDR3 sequence is CASSQLRTGELFF. As DNA, the CDR3 is TGTGCCAGCAGCCAACTGCGCACCGGGGAGCTGTTTTTT.

This clone was counted between two and nine times. A much larger clone differs by one base, so this may be a read error. Other DNA sequences in this specimen translate into the identical CDR3. The chain couples TRBV7-9 to TRBJ1-1, with D perhaps TRBD1 (5 bases). This CDR3 region has 14 residues. Trimming removed 5 bases at V and 6 bases at J, with 16 bases between. Germline CDR1 reads SEHNR; CDR2 reads FQNEAQ (reference sequence). Written as DNA, the CDR3 is TGTGCCAGCAGCCCCCCGGGGGGTGGGGCTGAAGCTTTCTTT. Amino acid sequence: CASSPPGGGAEAFF.

Worth noting for this clone: This could be a read error, since a much larger clone is one nucleotide away. This chain links TRBV7-2 with TRBJ1-4; TRBD1 aligns across 7 bases. The V and J ends lost 0 bases and 5 bases, in that order; junction bases with no gene match: 3. The CDR3 has 15 residues. Germline V lookup: CDR1 SGHTA, CDR2 FQGNSA. The DNA for the CDR3 is TGTGCCAGCAGCTTAGCTCTGACAGGGAATGAAAAACTGTTTTTT. Translating it yields CASSLALTGNEKLFF.